The 31 T cell receptor beta chains below were found in one sample sequenced in a study of T cells in Graves' hyperthyroidism and ophthalmopathy. Amplification of TCR beta CDR3 regions used RNA as the template. The primer set for the first-round RT-PCR of the TCR CDR3 was HTBI. TCRdb used MiXCR to reprocess the multiplex PCR reads, holding one entry per CDR3 protein. The profile shows about 500,000 distinct CDR3 sequences, around 14% of them singletons. Source material: blood. The receptors shown here come from a woman aged 18-30 years with Graves' hyperthyroidism.

This clonotype was counted many times. The chain recombines TRBV5-1 with TRBJ1-5; TRBD1 might be the D (6 bases). V was trimmed by 0 bases and J by 6 bases, leaving 10 bases between them. Looked up from germline, CDR1 is SGHRS and CDR2 is YFSETQ. The CDR3 contains 14 residues. The CDR3 DNA sequence: TGCGCCAGCAGCTTGGGACAGGAAGGTCAGCCCCAGCATTTT. Its translation: CASSLGQEGQPQHF. The full variable domain, with the rest looked up from reference TRBV5-1 and TRBJ1-5, is KAGVTQTPRYLIKTRGQQVTLSCSPISGHRSVSWYQQTPGQGLQFLFEYFSETQRNKGNFPGRFSGRQFSNSRSEMNVSTLELGDSALYLCASSLGQEGQPQHFGDGTRLSIL.

As concerns this clonotype: A much larger clone differs by one base, so this may be a read error. V usage is TRBV20-1 and J usage is TRBJ2-7; D is unresolved. Germline V gene sequence: CDR1 DFQATT, CDR2 SNEGSKA (reference sequence). Between the trimmed V and J ends, which lost 5 bases and 7 bases, there was a span of 12 bases. The length of the CDR3 is 11 residues. CDR3 DNA: TGCAGTGCTCTGCTAGGCAATGAGCAGTACTTC. Translation: CSALLGNEQYF.

In this sample, this clonotype turned up a few times. The chain carries TRBV7-3 and TRBJ2-1, with TRBD2 as a possible D gene (5 bases). The CDR3 spans 20 residues. Trimming cost V 0 bases and J 3 bases, with 24 bases left between them. The germline V gene has CDR1 SGHTA and CDR2 FQGTGA. The CDR3 sequence: CASSLTAPGFFQDRYNEQFF. The DNA of the CDR3 is TGTGCCAGCAGCTTAACCGCGCCGGGATTTTTTCAAGATCGCTACAATGAGCAGTTCTTC.

This clonotype has a count of ten or more. The chain uses TRBV11-2 and TRBJ2-5; 7 positions agree with TRBD2. This CDR3 is built from 16 residues. The J segment lost 5 bases and the V segment lost 1 base, leaving 10 bases of the junction unmatched. The germline V gene encodes CDR1 SGHAT and CDR2 FQNNGV. This CDR3 is CASSLGGTKIRETQYF. The CDR3 DNA is TGTGCCAGCAGCTTAGGGGGGACTAAAATTCGGGAGACCCAGTACTTC.

There are a few counts of this clonotype. The J gene is TRBJ1-2, the V gene TRBV5-8; D unresolved. Germline V gives CDR1 SGHTS, CDR2 YDEGEE. Deletions cut 1 base from V and 8 bases from J, with 15 bases between. CDR3 size: 14 residues. The CDR3 here is CASSLPPAPDGYTF. Here the CDR3 DNA reads TGTGCCAGCAGCTTGCCCCCCGCCCCCGACGGCTACACCTTC.

This clonotype was seen many times. The chain combines TRBV2 with TRBJ1-1, with 11 nucleotides matching TRBD1. This CDR3 spans 13 amino acids. Germline CDR1 is SNHLY and CDR2 is FYNNEI. Germline trimming cut 7 bases from V and 11 bases from J; bases unmatched to any gene: 9. The DNA of the CDR3 is TGTGCCAGCACCGGACAGGGGGCCAAGGTGGCTTTCTTT. It is translated as CASTGQGAKVAFF.

Many counts were recorded for this clonotype. V and J are TRBV7-8 and TRBJ2-1, with 7 bases lining up with TRBD2. The J segment lost 5 bases and the V segment lost 5 bases, leaving 9 bases of the junction unmatched. Germline-derived CDR1 and CDR2 are SGHVS and FQNEAQ. This CDR3 contains 15 residues. CDR3 loop: CASSHLADQDNEQFF. The CDR3 DNA sequence: TGTGCCAGCAGCCACCTAGCGGACCAAGACAATGAGCAGTTCTTC.

This clonotype showed up many times. V is TRBV30 and J is TRBJ1-2, with D possibly TRBD1 on 6 matching bases. The V gene's germline CDR1 is GTSNPN and CDR2 SVGIG (reference sequence). With 0 bases removed from V and 5 bases from J, the gap between germline ends came to 13 bases. The CDR3 has 14 residues. The CDR3: CAWSVQGGLYGYTF. The CDR3 nucleotides read TGTGCCTGGAGTGTACAGGGAGGGCTATATGGCTACACCTTC.

The CDR3 DNA sequence: TGTGCCAGCAGCTCTCTCGGACAGGACGGAAATGAAAAACTGTTTTTT. Protein product: CASSSLGQDGNEKLFF. The chain joins TRBV5-5 to TRBJ1-4; TRBD1 aligns across 7 bases. The length of the CDR3 is 16 residues. V lost 3 bases and J lost 5; bases outside the gene matches: 10. Per the germline V gene, CDR1 is SGHKS and CDR2 is YYEKEE (reference sequence).

The table lists this clonotype with a few counts. Germline and junction disagree at one end, which may indicate a read error. The chain is built from TRBV7-7 and TRBJ2-7, with 7 bases identical to TRBD2. The CDR3 totals 15 residues. The germline V gene has CDR1 SSHAT and CDR2 FNYEAQ (reference sequence). The DNA for the CDR3 is TGTGCTAGCAGCCCGTTGGTAGCGGGCCCCTACGAGCAGTACTTC. As protein: CASSPLVAGPYEQYF.

The rearrangement links TRBV5-6 to TRBJ2-7, with a weak D call TRBD2 (5 bases). The CDR3 has 14 residues. Germline V CDR1 and CDR2: SGHDT, YYEEEE. Between the trimmed V and J ends, which lost 3 bases and 3 bases, there was a span of 13 bases. CDR3 coding DNA: TGTGCCAGCAGCTCGGGGAACAGATTCTACGAGCAGTACGTC. Amino acids: CASSSGNRFYEQYV.

This clonotype was counted ten times or more. This chain uses TRBV6-1 with TRBJ1-3; D is unclear. CDR1 is MNHNS and CDR2 is SASEGT in the germline V gene. Trimming removed 6 bases at V and 5 bases at J, with 2 bases between. This CDR3 has 10 amino acids. The CDR3 is CASRRNTIYF. The CDR3 DNA follows: TGTGCCAGCAGGAGAAACACCATATATTTT.

This clonotype was seen ten or more times. The chain is built from TRBV12-3 or TRBV12-4 and TRBJ1-4; the match to TRBD1 covers 9 bases. This CDR3 region has 14 residues. The V segment lost 6 bases and the J segment 8 bases; nucleotides outside the gene matches: 7. The CDR3 spells CASRGDRGGEKLFF. DNA of the CDR3: TGTGCCAGCAGAGGAGACAGGGGGGGGGAAAAACTGTTTTTT.

This clonotype was counted ten times or more. The rearrangement joins TRBV2 to TRBJ2-1, with D possibly called TRBD1 or TRBD2 (5 bases each). The CDR3 is made up of 17 amino acids. Trimming cost V 3 bases and J 0 bases, with 15 bases left between them. The V gene's germline CDR1 is SNHLY and CDR2 FYNNEI. The DNA for the CDR3 is TGTGCCAGCAGTGAGCCTGTTCCGGGGACCTCCTACAATGAGCAGTTCTTC. Protein sequence: CASSEPVPGTSYNEQFF.

This clonotype was observed many times. This rearrangement joins TRBV4-1 to TRBJ2-2; 7 bases agree with TRBD2. The germline gives CDR1 MGHRA, CDR2 YSYEKL. The junction had 9 bases not matched to a gene; V was cut back by 4 bases and J by 4 bases. The CDR3 runs to 16 residues. The CDR3 spells CASSPPTSWGTGELFF. The CDR3 region has the DNA TGCGCCAGCAGCCCCCCGACTAGCTGGGGCACCGGGGAGCTGTTTTTT.

This clonotype was detected ten times or more. This chain connects TRBV6-1 to TRBJ2-7; 9 bases match TRBD2. This CDR3 contains 14 residues. V trimming: 6 bases; J trimming: 1 base; junction bases outside the gene matches: 4. Per the germline V gene, CDR1 is MNHNS and CDR2 is SASEGT. CDR3 coding DNA: TGTGCCAGCAGCTTAGCGGGAGCGTCCTACGAGCAGTACGTC. Protein: CASSLAGASYEQYV.

This clonotype has at least ten counts. The gene calls are TRBV19 and TRBJ1-1, with D possibly TRBD1 on 6 matching bases. The germline V and J ends were trimmed by 5 bases and 1 base, with 11 bases remaining between them. The CDR3 runs 14 residues. The germline gives CDR1 LNHDA, CDR2 SQIVND (reference sequence). The CDR3 nucleotides read TGTGCCAGTAGTTGGACAGCCACGAACACTGAAGCTTTCTTT. It encodes CASSWTATNTEAFF.

This clonotype has ten or more counts. This chain joins TRBV24-1 and TRBJ2-2; 11 bases align to TRBD2. This CDR3 spans 17 amino acids. The germline V gene has CDR1 KGHDR and CDR2 SFDVKD. V dropped 2 bases and J dropped 6; count of bases not matched to a gene: 7. Here the CDR3 reads CATSDSLAGGPPGELFF. DNA for the CDR3: TGTGCCACCAGTGATTCGTTAGCGGGAGGGCCTCCCGGGGAGCTGTTTTTT.

The sample holds many counts of this clonotype. The J gene is TRBJ2-7, the V gene TRBV10-3; 7 bases are a match to TRBD1. Trimming took 6 bases from V and 4 from J; bases not matched to a gene: 6. The V gene's germline CDR1 is ENHRY and CDR2 SYGVKD. The CDR3 loop spans 13 amino acids. The CDR3 reads CAIRGQGEYEQYF. The CDR3 DNA is TGTGCCATCAGGGGTCAGGGGGAGTACGAGCAGTACTTC.

The rearrangement uses TRBV5-1 and TRBJ2-1; the D is unclear. The CDR3 has 14 residues. Germline assignment: CDR1 SGHRS and CDR2 YFSETQ. Trimming removed 0 bases from V and 8 bases from J, with 12 bases in between. The CDR3 DNA reads TGCGCCAGCAGCTTGGCTTTTTCTCCTGATGAGCAGTTCTTC. Its translation: CASSLAFSPDEQFF.

This clonotype has just a few counts. CDR3: CSADPGLSTAYEQYF. CDR3 DNA: TGCAGTGCAGATCCGGGACTATCCACCGCCTACGAGCAGTACTTC. This chain uses TRBV20-1 with TRBJ2-7; 7 bases are a match to TRBD2. This CDR3 contains 15 residues. Trimming took 6 bases from V and 2 from J; bases not matched to a gene: 13. Germline CDR1 is DFQATT and CDR2 is SNEGSKA (reference sequence).

This clonotype was recorded many times. The J gene is TRBJ2-7, the V gene TRBV19, with 7 bases aligning to TRBD2. The CDR3 covers 13 residues. Trimming removed 7 bases from V and 0 bases from J; junction bases left unmatched: 3. Germline V gives CDR1 LNHDA, CDR2 SQIVND (reference sequence). The CDR3 DNA is TGTGCCAGTAAGGGAGGGAGCTCCTACGAGCAGTACTTC. Its translation: CASKGGSSYEQYF.

This clonotype was seen a handful of times. The chain couples TRBV9 to TRBJ1-2, with D unclear. V dropped 0 bases and J dropped 4 bases, with 19 bases sitting between them. From germline, CDR1 is SGDLS and CDR2 YYNGEE. The CDR3 has 17 residues. The DNA for the CDR3 is TGTGCCAGCAGCGTAGGCAGATCGATTGATGTAGGCTATGGCTACACCTTC. Its translation: CASSVGRSIDVGYGYTF.

Worth noting for this clonotype: Germline is not matched at one junction end, which may reflect a read error. The CDR3 DNA sequence: TGTGACAGCAACCGCGAGTTGGAATGGGAGACCCAGTACTTC. As protein: CDSNRELEWETQYF. The rearrangement links TRBV7-2 to TRBJ2-5; D unresolved. This CDR3 comprises 14 residues. Germline values: CDR1 SGHTA, CDR2 FQGNSA.

At least ten counts were recorded for this clonotype. The chain uses TRBV6-5 and TRBJ2-7; 7 positions agree with TRBD2. V lost 3 bases to trimming and J lost 0 bases; unmatched junction nucleotides: 2. The germline gives CDR1 MNHEY, CDR2 SVGAGI. There are 14 residues in the CDR3. In nucleotides, the CDR3 is TGTGCCAGCAGTTATGGCGGGGGCTCCTACGAGCAGTACTTC. Protein product: CASSYGGGSYEQYF.

This clonotype was detected ten times or more. The chain recombines TRBV27 with TRBJ1-5, with a weak D call TRBD1 (5 bases). V was shortened by 6 bases and J by 3 bases, with 12 bases between the two germline ends. In germline, CDR1 is MNHEY, CDR2 SMNVEV (reference sequence). This CDR3 spans 14 amino acids. The CDR3 spells CASSSGRANQPQHF. DNA of the CDR3: TGTGCCAGCAGCTCGGGCAGGGCCAATCAGCCCCAGCATTTT.

This clonotype was recorded only once. Relative to the germline gene, one junction end is altered; a read error may explain this. The chain uses TRBV3-1 and TRBJ1-1; D not certain. This CDR3 has 13 residues. Germline V CDR1 and CDR2: LGHDT, YNNKEL (reference sequence). The CDR3 DNA reads TGTGCCAGCGGCCAGAATCTCAACACTGAAGCTTTCTTT. Protein sequence: CASGQNLNTEAFF.

Concerning this clonotype itself: A read error may be the cause here, since a much bigger clone is one base away. The chain couples TRBV28 to TRBJ2-1; D might be TRBD2 (5 bases). The CDR3 sequence is 15 residues long. Germline V lookup: CDR1 MDHEN, CDR2 SYDVKM. Deletions cut 6 bases from V and 4 bases from J, with 16 bases between. CDR3 protein: CASSLRLTLYNEQFF. CDR3 nucleotide sequence: TGTGCCAGCAGCCTTCGACTAACTCTGTACAATGAGCAGTTCTTC.

This clonotype was seen only a few times. The rearrangement joins TRBV19 to TRBJ1-2; D ambiguous. Trimming removed 9 bases at V and 7 bases at J, with 18 bases between. This CDR3 has 13 amino acids. Germline loops: CDR1 LNHDA, CDR2 SQIVND (reference sequence). DNA for the CDR3: TGTGCCAGCCTGTCTGTTTCGGGTAGTGGCTACACCTTC. Protein sequence: CASLSVSGSGYTF.

On this clonotype: A much larger clone differs by one base, so this may be a read error. The CDR3 carries no conserved terminal phenylalanine or tryptophan, so it likely arises from a read error. This rearrangement joins TRBV12-3 or TRBV12-4 to TRBJ2-1, with D unresolved. Between the trimmed V and J ends, which lost 7 bases and 3 bases, there was a span of 10 bases. This CDR3 comprises 13 residues. The CDR3 sequence: CASTSHDYNEQFS. In DNA form, the CDR3 reads TGTGCCAGCACCTCCCATGACTACAATGAGCAGTTCTCC.

Many counts were recorded for this clonotype. The chain uses TRBV12-3 or TRBV12-4 and TRBJ2-3; 8 nucleotides agree with TRBD2. V was pared by 5 bases and J by 1 base, with 5 bases of the junction left unmatched. This CDR3 spans 15 amino acids. The CDR3 spells CASSPDGGGTDTQYF. The CDR3 DNA reads TGTGCCAGCAGTCCCGACGGGGGGGGCACAGATACGCAGTATTTT.